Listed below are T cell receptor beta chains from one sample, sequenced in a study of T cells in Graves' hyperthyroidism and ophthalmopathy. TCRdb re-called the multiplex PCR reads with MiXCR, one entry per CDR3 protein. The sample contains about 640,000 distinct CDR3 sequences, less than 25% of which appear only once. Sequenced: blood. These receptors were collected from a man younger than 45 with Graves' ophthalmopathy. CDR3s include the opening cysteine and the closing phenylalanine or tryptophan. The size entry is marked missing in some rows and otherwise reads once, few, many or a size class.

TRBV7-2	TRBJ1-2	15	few	CASSSSGAAGYGYTF
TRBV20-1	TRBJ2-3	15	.	CSARGLAVGTDTQYF
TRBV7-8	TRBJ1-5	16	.	CASSLGTNNGNQPQHF
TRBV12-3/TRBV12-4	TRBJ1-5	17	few	CASSLGGQPYSNQPQHF
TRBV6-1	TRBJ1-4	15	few	CASRTDRQLNEKLFF
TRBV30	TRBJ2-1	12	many	CAWSVLLGGQFF
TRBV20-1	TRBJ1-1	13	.	CSASNPRGTEAFF
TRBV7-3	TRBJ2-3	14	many	CASSPSVGTDTQYF
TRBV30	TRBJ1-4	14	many	CAWERGAGREKLFF
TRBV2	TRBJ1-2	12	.	CAGRDRADGYTF
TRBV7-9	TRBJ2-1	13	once	CASSLVQPLEQFF
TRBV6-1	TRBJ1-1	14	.	CASSQGVRTTEAFF
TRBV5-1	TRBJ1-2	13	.	CASSSDVNYGYTF
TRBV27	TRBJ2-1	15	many	CASSFVRSSYNEQFF
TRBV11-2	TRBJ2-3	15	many	CASRPPGERTDTQYF
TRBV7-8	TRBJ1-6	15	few	CASSASTETRSPLHF
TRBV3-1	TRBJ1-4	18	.	CASSQELGQKVGDEKLFF
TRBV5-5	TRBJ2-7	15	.	CASSPNSGLTYEQYF
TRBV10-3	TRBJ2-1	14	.	CAISERERPNEQFF
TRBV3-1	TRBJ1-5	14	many	CASSQDLGAQPQHF
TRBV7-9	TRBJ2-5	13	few	CASSLGLVKTQYF
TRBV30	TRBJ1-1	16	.	CAWSDPTWDLNTEAFF
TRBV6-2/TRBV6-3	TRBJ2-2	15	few	CASSYSIWNTGELFF
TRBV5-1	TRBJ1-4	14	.	CASSGSRGGEKLFF
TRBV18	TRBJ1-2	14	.	CASSPPRAQHGYTF
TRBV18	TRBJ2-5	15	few	CASQPIMSGGETQYF
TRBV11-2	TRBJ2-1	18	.	CASSLKGRGELVRNEQFF
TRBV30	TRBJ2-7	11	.	CAWSLLTEQYF
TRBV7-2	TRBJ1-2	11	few	CASSIRGGYTF
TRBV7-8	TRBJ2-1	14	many	CASSLGSTSGEQFF
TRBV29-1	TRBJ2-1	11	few	CSVELRHEQFF
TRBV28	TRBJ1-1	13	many	CASSSIGGKGAFF